The clone carrying this T cell receptor (beta chain) was counted only a few times. The data originate from a study of blood T cell repertoires in COVID-19. In the study overall: Some COVID-19 samples were acute and others convalescent; all came from the United States, Italy and Spain. PBMCs, B-cell-depleted T cells, or T cells provided the cDNA or gDNA that made up the material.

From germline, CDR1 is SGHNT and CDR2 YYREEE (reference sequence). The ends lost 3 bases at V and 7 bases at J; junction bases unmatched: 13. CDR3 length equals 17 residues. Authors' data handling: Reference gene primer amplification gave nucleated cell count estimates. The method was immunoSEQ multiplex PCR; TCRdb's version includes in-frame clones alone and lacks a portion of them. Clone size and the V and J calls come from that table; the DNA yielded D and trimming. The repertoire holds 120,000 or so clones, with roughly four fifths as singletons. The chain combines TRBV5-4 with TRBJ1-2, with TRBD1 matching over 12 bases. This clonotype originated in a man in his sixties with acute or convalescent COVID-19. The sample was peripheral blood. The CDR3 loop is CASSSAGTGGLRGGYTF. The CDR3 DNA sequence: TGTGCCAGCAGCTCAGCCGGGACAGGGGGCCTTCGGGGTGGCTACACCTTC. Looking up the rest from reference TRBV5-4 and TRBJ1-2 gives the full variable domain: ETGVTQSPTHLIKTRGQQVTLRCSSQSGHNTVSWYQQALGQGPQFIFQYYREEENGRGNFPPRFSGLQFPNYSSELNVNALELDDSALYLCASSSAGTGGLRGGYTFGSGTRLTVV.